What follows are 25 T cell receptor beta chains derived from one specimen sequenced in a study of T-cell reconstitution after alpha-beta-depleted transplantation in children. Researchers prepared the TCRbeta library using unique molecular identifiers, the study reports. TCRdb used MiXCR to reprocess the PCR reads, holding one entry per CDR3 protein. The sample comprises 190,000 or so distinct CDR3 sequences, less than 8% of which are singletons, and 3% to 3.5% rests with the top ten. Sample: PBMCs from the stem cell graft donor, taken from the stem cell graft. These receptors were obtained from a human donor who donated a stem cell graft to a child with Wiskott-Aldrich syndrome.

In its sample, this clonotype was seen many times. The genes are TRBV7-2 and TRBJ2-2, with D unclear. V gave up 2 bases and J gave up 4 bases, with 11 bases separating them. Germline V gives CDR1 SGHTA, CDR2 FQGNSA. This CDR3 region has 15 residues. CDR3 sequence reads: CASSLPGSSTGELFF. CDR3 DNA: TGTGCCAGCAGCTTACCGGGCAGTTCCACCGGGGAGCTGTTTTTT.

The gene calls are TRBV7-9 and TRBJ2-1, with a tentative D call TRBD2 (7 bases). The V and J ends lost 5 bases and 0 bases respectively, with 14 bases between them. Germline V gene sequence: CDR1 SEHNR, CDR2 FQNEAQ (reference sequence). The length of the CDR3 is 16 residues. CDR3 sequence (DNA): TGTGCCAGCAGCCCCCGGGGGGCGGCCTCCTACAATGAGCAGTTCTTC. Encoded protein: CASSPRGAASYNEQFF.

This clonotype was counted ten times or more. V gene TRBV7-7 combines with J gene TRBJ2-5; D gene unclear. V was trimmed by 1 base and J by 2 bases, leaving 14 bases between them. CDR3 length equals 16 residues. Germline values: CDR1 SSHAT, CDR2 FNYEAQ (reference sequence). This chain's CDR3 is CASSLGVTALQETQYF. CDR3 coding DNA: TGTGCCAGCAGCTTAGGGGTAACAGCTCTACAAGAGACCCAGTACTTC.

As concerns this clonotype: Since a much larger clone is just one base distant, this may be a read error. The chain has TRBV5-1 and TRBJ1-3, with a weak D call TRBD1 (6 bases). Per the germline V gene, CDR1 is SGHRS and CDR2 is YFSETQ. This CDR3 has 17 amino acids. Here the CDR3 reads CASSLIGGPLAGNSIYF. The CDR3 DNA sequence: TGCGCCAGCAGCTTGATCGGGGGGCCCCTCGCTGGAAACAGCATATATTTT.

This clonotype was observed at least ten times. The chain uses TRBV5-1 and TRBJ2-3, with 7 positions matching TRBD2. V shed 4 bases, J shed 2 bases, and the junction held 4 bases outside the gene matches. From germline, CDR1 is SGHRS and CDR2 YFSETQ. CDR3 size: 14 residues. This CDR3 is CASSPSGDTDTQYF. The CDR3 DNA reads TGCGCCAGCAGCCCAAGCGGGGACACAGATACGCAGTATTTT.

This clonotype showed up many times. The rearrangement uses TRBV5-1 and TRBJ2-2; D may be TRBD2 (5 bases). Trimming pared 0 bases from V and 0 bases from J, leaving 6 bases between. The CDR3 sequence is 15 residues long. Per the germline V gene, CDR1 is SGHRS and CDR2 is YFSETQ. The CDR3 region is CASSLEEANTGELFF. For the CDR3, the DNA is TGCGCCAGCAGCTTGGAGGAGGCGAACACCGGGGAGCTGTTTTTT.

In this sample, this clonotype turned up many times. CDR3 sequence: CASSLVGSGLADHNEQFF. CDR3 DNA: TGTGCCAGCAGCTTGGTTGGATCGGGACTAGCGGATCACAATGAGCAGTTCTTC. The rearrangement joins TRBV11-2 to TRBJ2-1; 11 nucleotides line up with TRBD2. Germline V gene data show CDR1 as SGHAT and CDR2 as FQNNGV. This CDR3 region has 18 residues. V dropped 3 bases and J dropped 5; count of bases not matched to a gene: 12.

This clonotype appeared many times. The CDR3 protein is CASSLSYGQGQRRDGYTF. DNA of the CDR3: TGTGCCAGCAGTTTATCGTATGGGCAGGGACAGAGAAGGGATGGCTACACCTTC. This chain links TRBV27 with TRBJ1-2; 7 positions match TRBD1. Trimming removed 0 bases from V and 6 bases from J; junction bases left unmatched: 16. Germline CDR1 is MNHEY and CDR2 is SMNVEV (reference sequence). The CDR3 covers 18 residues.

This clonotype appeared many times. For the CDR3, the DNA is TGCGCCAGCAGCCGGGATACAGCAGGCGATCAGCCCCAGCATTTT. Its translation is CASSRDTAGDQPQHF. This chain links TRBV4-3 with TRBJ1-5; D is uncertain. CDR1 and CDR2 from the germline V gene are LGHNA and YSLEER. V was clipped by 4 bases and J by 5 bases, with 15 bases between them. The CDR3 has 15 residues.

This clonotype was counted many times. The chain has TRBV21-1 and TRBJ2-2; the D call TRBD1 from the table was never checked on the DNA. TRBV21-1 is a listed pseudogene. The CDR3 totals 15 residues. The CDR3 loop reads CASSTTQTDTGELFF. The CDR3 DNA reads TGTGCCAGCAGCACCACCCAGACAGACACCGGGGAGCTGTTTTTT.

Ten or more counts support this clonotype. The chain combines TRBV29-1 with TRBJ1-1; TRBD1 is a possible D gene (5 bases). Germline V gene lookup returns CDR1 SQVTM and CDR2 ANQGSEA. Between the trimmed V and J ends, which lost 4 bases and 0 bases, there was a span of 15 bases. The length of the CDR3 is 15 residues. CDR3 in DNA: TGCAGCGTTGGGGGCGTAGGGGTCATGAACACTGAAGCTTTCTTT. This encodes CSVGGVGVMNTEAFF.

In this sample, this clonotype turned up many times. Here the CDR3 DNA reads TGCAGCGTTGAGGCGCTAGCGGTGAACAATGAGCAGTTCTTC. Protein sequence: CSVEALAVNNEQFF. V gene TRBV29-1 combines with J gene TRBJ2-1; 7 nucleotides match TRBD2. The CDR3 covers 14 residues. Germline V gives CDR1 SQVTM, CDR2 ANQGSEA. V lost 3 bases, J lost 5 bases, and 7 bases stayed unmatched.

In its sample, this clonotype was seen many times. J is TRBJ2-7 and V is TRBV29-1; D is possibly TRBD2 (6 bases). Germline V gives CDR1 SQVTM, CDR2 ANQGSEA. The CDR3 is made up of 13 amino acids. V was cut by 2 bases and J by 2 bases, with 10 bases left in between. The CDR3 sequence is CSVEFPGAYEQYF. CDR3 DNA sequence: TGCAGCGTTGAATTTCCGGGGGCCTACGAGCAGTACTTC.

This clonotype was seen ten or more times. The gene calls are TRBV24-1 and TRBJ2-1; D may be TRBD1 or TRBD2 (6 bases each). The CDR3 sequence is 14 residues long. Looked up from germline, CDR1 is KGHDR and CDR2 is SFDVKD. Trimming took off 5 bases at V and 4 bases at J, with 11 bases between the two ends. The CDR3 nucleotides are TGTGCCACCAGTGTAGGGGGGTCTTACAATGAGCAGTTCTTC. It translates to CATSVGGSYNEQFF.

This sequence joins TRBV6-2 or TRBV6-3 and TRBJ2-2, with D possibly TRBD2 on 5 matching bases. The germline gives CDR1 MNHEY, CDR2 SVGEGT. The V end lost 7 bases, the J end lost 2 bases, and 23 bases lay between the germline ends. The CDR3 is 18 amino acids. CDR3 sequence: CASTYDLASRYNTGELFF. In DNA, the CDR3 is TGTGCCAGCACCTATGATTTGGCTAGCCGATACAACACCGGGGAGCTGTTTTTT.

This clonotype was counted between two and nine times. This chain links TRBV4-1 with TRBJ1-1; a possible D gene is TRBD1 (6 bases). Trimming took 1 base from V and 3 from J, leaving 12 bases between them. Germline CDR1 reads MGHRA; CDR2 reads YSYEKL. This CDR3 region has 15 residues. CDR3 sequence reads: CASSQVGQRDTEAFF. The CDR3 nucleotides are TGCGCCAGCAGCCAAGTGGGACAACGCGACACTGAAGCTTTCTTT.

In this sample, this clonotype turned up many times. The chain carries TRBV29-1 and TRBJ2-7; 8 nucleotides line up with TRBD1. Germline CDR1 SQVTM, CDR2 ANQGSEA. V trimming: 6 bases; J trimming: 3 bases; junction bases outside the gene matches: 13. This CDR3 region has 15 residues. Here the CDR3 reads CSVGKRTGRDYEQYF. The CDR3 DNA reads TGCAGCGTCGGGAAGAGGACAGGGCGAGACTACGAGCAGTACTTC.

This clonotype was counted many times. This chain links TRBV12-3 or TRBV12-4 with TRBJ2-7; 7 bases are shared with TRBD1. CDR3 length: 16 amino acids. Germline trimming cut 5 bases from V and 1 base from J; bases unmatched to any gene: 11. The CDR3 protein is CASSGTDRIRSYEQYF. Written as DNA, the CDR3 is TGTGCCAGCAGTGGGACAGACAGGATTCGGTCCTACGAGCAGTACTTC.

This clonotype appeared many times. This chain uses TRBV7-8 with TRBJ2-5, with D perhaps matching TRBD1 (6 bases). This CDR3 region has 16 residues. Deletions cut 5 bases from V and 0 bases from J, with 16 bases between. The germline V gene encodes CDR1 SGHVS and CDR2 FQNEAQ. CDR3 nucleotides: TGTGCCAGCAGCCCGAGGGGACAAACGTACCAAGAGACCCAGTACTTC. Translated: CASSPRGQTYQETQYF.

This clonotype was detected ten times or more. J is TRBJ2-7 and V is TRBV7-9; perhaps TRBD2 as D (6 bases). Trimming shortened V by 4 bases and J by 3 bases, and 16 bases separated the two germline ends. Germline CDR1 SEHNR, CDR2 FQNEAQ (reference sequence). The CDR3 loop spans 15 amino acids. CDR3 in amino acids: CASSSDPGTYYEQYF. The CDR3 nucleotides read TGTGCCAGCAGCTCAGACCCGGGGACTTACTACGAGCAGTACTTC. Based on the CDR3 plus reference TRBV7-9 and TRBJ2-7, the full variable domain is DTGVSQNPRHKITKRGQNVTFRCDPISEHNRLYWYRQTLGQGPEFLTYFQNEAQLEKSRLLSDRFSAERPKGSFSTLEIQRTEQGDSAMYLCASSSDPGTYYEQYFGPGTRLTVT.

This clonotype was recorded many times. The chain has TRBV10-3 and TRBJ2-5, with unresolved D. The V end lost 0 bases, the J end lost 4 bases, and 3 bases lay between the germline ends. Germline values: CDR1 ENHRY, CDR2 SYGVKD. The CDR3 runs to 12 residues. The chain's CDR3 is CAISESGETQYF. CDR3 DNA sequence: TGTGCCATCAGTGAGTCTGGAGAGACCCAGTACTTC.

In this sample, this clonotype turned up many times. J is TRBJ2-1 and V is TRBV12-3 or TRBV12-4; the match to TRBD1 covers 7 bases. CDR3 length equals 16 residues. V lost 4 bases and J lost 2; bases outside the gene matches: 8. CDR3 loop: CASSSHNRGAYNEQFF. CDR3 coding DNA: TGTGCCAGCAGTTCACACAACAGGGGTGCCTACAATGAGCAGTTCTTC.

At least ten counts were recorded for this clonotype. J is TRBJ1-2 and V is TRBV29-1, with TRBD1 matching over 9 bases. The CDR3 is made up of 13 amino acids. V dropped 7 bases and J dropped 7; count of bases not matched to a gene: 10. From germline, CDR1 is SQVTM and CDR2 ANQGSEA. CDR3 sequence reads: CSAQRGDRAGYTF. The CDR3 DNA reads TGCAGCGCCCAGCGAGGGGACAGGGCTGGCTACACCTTC.

Many counts were recorded for this clonotype. This sequence joins TRBV27 and TRBJ2-3; TRBD2 matches 9 bases. CDR1 and CDR2 from the germline V gene are MNHEY and SMNVEV (reference sequence). This CDR3 has 15 residues. V was clipped by 7 bases and J by 0 bases; unmatched bases: 5. The CDR3, as DNA: TGTGCCAGCACCTTGACTAGCGGTAGCACAGATACGCAGTATTTT. Protein product: CASTLTSGSTDTQYF.

This clonotype was recorded at least ten times. The chain carries TRBV11-2 and TRBJ1-1; D is undetermined. The length of the CDR3 is 13 residues. The germline V and J ends were trimmed by 2 bases and 4 bases, with 8 bases remaining between them. Germline V CDR1 and CDR2: SGHAT, FQNNGV. CDR3 nucleotides: TGTGCCAGCAGCTTACAGCCCAGCACTGAAGCTTTCTTT. It translates to CASSLQPSTEAFF.